The rows below give T cell receptor beta chains drawn from one sample of a study of cytomegalovirus exposure and HLA in healthy donors. The data were produced by immunoSEQ multiplex PCR, yet TCRdb's version contains in-frame clones alone and is incomplete. The sample consists of hundreds of thousands of clones, more than 85% of them appearing once. The sequenced sample consisted of PBMCs. The receptor set was obtained from a man younger than 35 in good health and CMV-seropositive. Both conserved end residues are part of each CDR3. D genes are given only for firm matches. Not every row has a clone size; where given, it reads once, few, many or a size class.

clone_size j_call d_call v_call cdr3_aa cdr3_nt
. TRBJ2-2 TRBD2 TRBV11-2 CASSPGLAGNTGELFF TGTGCCAGCAGCCCCGGACTAGCGGGGAACACCGGGGAGCTGTTTTTT
. TRBJ1-3 . TRBV19 CASSQRSGNTIYF TGTGCCAGTAGTCAGAGGTCCGGAAACACCATATATTTT
. TRBJ2-1 TRBD2 TRBV10-3 CAITRLAGVNEQFF TGTGCCATCACCCGCCTAGCGGGAGTGAATGAGCAGTTCTTC
. TRBJ1-2 . TRBV5-1 CASSLDRAADGYTF TGCGCCAGCAGCTTGGACAGGGCGGCCGATGGCTACACCTTC
. TRBJ2-7 TRBD1 TRBV27 CASSRTGSKYEQYF TGTGCCAGCAGTAGGACAGGATCCAAGTACGAGCAGTACTTC
. TRBJ2-1 . TRBV5-6 CASSWGNEQFF TGTGCCAGCAGCTGGGGCAATGAGCAGTTCTTC
. TRBJ1-5 . TRBV6-1 CASAVDSNQQPQHF TGTGCCAGTGCAGTGGACAGTAATCAACAGCCCCAGCATTTT
. TRBJ2-7 . TRBV7-2 CASSLGVDPRPYF TGTGCCAGCAGCTTAGGGGTCGACCCCAGACCATACTTC
once TRBJ1-1 . TRBV6-5 CASSLRGSGTWTEAFF TGTGCCAGCAGTTTAAGAGGCTCCGGGACGTGGACTGAAGCTTTCTTT
. TRBJ1-2 TRBD1 TRBV28 CASSFGDRGNYGYTF TGTGCCAGCAGTTTTGGTGACAGGGGTAACTATGGCTACACCTTC
. TRBJ2-7 . TRBV2 CASTRRQDPSYEQYF TGTGCCAGCACCCGCCGACAGGACCCATCCTACGAGCAGTACTTC
. TRBJ2-7 . TRBV19 CASSKGQDEQYF TGTGCCAGTAGTAAAGGGCAGGACGAGCAGTACTTC
. TRBJ1-2 . TRBV10-1 CASSEVGSYGYTF TGCGCCAGCAGTGAGGTTGGCAGCTACGGCTACACCTTC
. TRBJ2-7 . TRBV6-5 CASSYSGGWGYEQYF TGTGCCAGCAGTTACTCGGGGGGCTGGGGCTACGAGCAGTACTTC
. TRBJ2-1 . TRBV5-1 CASSLRGRRYNEQFF TGCGCCAGCAGCTTGAGGGGACGGAGATACAATGAGCAGTTCTTC
. TRBJ2-3 TRBD1 TRBV25-1 CASRTGGSDTQYF TGTGCCAGTAGGACAGGGGGCTCAGATACGCAGTATTTT
. TRBJ2-7 . TRBV7-6 CASSLEGMPYEQYF TGTGCCAGCAGCTTAGAGGGGATGCCCTACGAGCAGTACTTC
. TRBJ2-7 . TRBV6-1 CASSDQGGGYEQYF TGTGCCAGCAGTGATCAGGGAGGTGGCTACGAGCAGTACTTC
. TRBJ2-1 . TRBV29-1 CSVEDVVAPEQFF TGCAGCGTTGAAGATGTAGTAGCTCCTGAGCAGTTCTTC
once TRBJ2-1 . TRBV7-2 CASSLAGGVYNEQFF TGTGCCAGCAGCTTAGCGGGGGGTGTCTACAATGAGCAGTTCTTC
. TRBJ1-2 . TRBV20-1 CSAKMGGYTF TGCAGTGCGAAAATGGGGGGCTACACCTTC
. TRBJ2-7 . TRBV5-5 CASSLAKQGRDYEQYF TGTGCCAGCAGCCTCGCGAAGCAGGGGAGGGACTACGAGCAGTACTTC
. TRBJ1-5 TRBD1 TRBV15 CATSRGQGAYSPQHF TGTGCCACCAGCAGAGGCCAGGGGGCCTATTCGCCCCAGCATTTT
. TRBJ2-1 . TRBV5-4 CASRPSSDNEQFF TGTGCCAGCAGACCCTCCAGCGACAATGAGCAGTTCTTC
. TRBJ1-2 TRBD1 TRBV27 CASSFSGQGAFKDYGYTF TGTGCCAGCAGTTTCTCGGGACAGGGGGCTTTTAAGGACTATGGCTACACCTTC
. TRBJ1-2 . TRBV30 CAWTLQDYGYTF TGTGCCTGGACGCTACAGGATTATGGCTACACCTTC
. TRBJ2-1 . TRBV29-1 CSVAGVLYNEQFF TGCAGCGTCGCAGGGGTGTTATACAATGAGCAGTTCTTC
. TRBJ2-3 . TRBV28 CASSSNTGWVF TGTGCCAGCAGTTCTAATACAGGGTGGGTTTTT
. TRBJ2-7 . TRBV11-2 CASSLGSLDSCEQYF TGTGCCAGCAGCTTAGGGTCGTTAGATTCCTGCGAGCAGTACTTC
. TRBJ1-1 . TRBV7-3 CASSLRGDTEAFF TGTGCCAGCAGCTTAAGGGGTGACACTGAAGCTTTCTTT
once TRBJ1-4 TRBD1 TRBV5-1 CASSLKQGGRYEKLFF TGCGCCAGCAGCTTGAAGCAGGGGGGTAGGTATGAAAAACTGTTTTTT
. TRBJ2-3 . TRBV6-1 CASSERHLDSGDTQYF TGTGCCAGCAGTGAACGACATCTGGATAGCGGAGATACGCAGTATTTT
. TRBJ2-1 TRBD2 TRBV5-4 CASTDLAGVSNEQFF TGTGCCAGCACGGATCTAGCGGGAGTCTCCAATGAGCAGTTCTTC
. TRBJ2-5 . TRBV6-5 CASRPAGAQETQYF TGTGCCAGCAGGCCAGCAGGGGCCCAAGAGACCCAGTACTTC
. TRBJ2-7 . TRBV29-1 CSVESQLMEYF TGCAGCGTTGAAAGCCAACTTATGGAGTACTTC
. TRBJ1-1 TRBD1 TRBV7-2 CASSSGQGRTTEAFF TGTGCCAGCAGCTCAGGACAGGGGAGGACCACTGAAGCTTTCTTT
. TRBJ1-2 . TRBV6-1 CASSQDITFYGYTF TGTGCCAGCAGCCAGGATATAACGTTCTATGGCTACACCTTC
. TRBJ2-7 TRBD2 TRBV10-2 CASSVQGTSGYEQYF TGCGCCAGCAGTGTGCAAGGGACTAGCGGCTACGAGCAGTACTTC
. TRBJ2-1 . TRBV29-1 CSADPNSGISYNEQFF TGCAGCGCCGACCCTAATAGCGGCATCTCCTACAATGAGCAGTTCTTC
. TRBJ1-1 . TRBV5-1 CASSLEARGTEAFF TGCGCCAGCAGCTTGGAAGCGAGGGGAACTGAAGCTTTCTTT
. TRBJ1-1 . TRBV7-9 CASSFRVDTEAFF TGTGCCAGCAGCTTTAGGGTTGACACTGAAGCTTTCTTT
. TRBJ1-2 . TRBV5-6 CASSTPTGSSWNYGYTF TGTGCCAGCAGCACCCCCACAGGCAGTAGCTGGAACTATGGCTACACCTTC
once TRBJ2-5 . TRBV6-5 CASRDLGLETQYF TGTGCCAGCAGGGATCTGGGTTTGGAGACCCAGTACTTC
. TRBJ1-5 . TRBV2 CASSEAGNNQPQHF TGTGCCAGCAGTGAAGCCGGGAACAATCAGCCCCAGCATTTT
. TRBJ1-5 . TRBV6-6 CASSYGGRGQPQHF TGTGCCAGCAGTTACGGGGGTAGGGGTCAGCCCCAGCATTTT
. TRBJ1-1 . TRBV7-9 CAESGTVNTEAFF TGTGCTGAATCCGGGACGGTGAACACTGAAGCTTTCTTT
. TRBJ2-7 TRBD2 TRBV28 CASSSRAGGTYEQYF TGTGCCAGCAGTTCTCGAGCGGGAGGGACCTACGAGCAGTACTTC
. TRBJ1-2 . TRBV5-5 CASSQLQVNYGYTF TGTGCCAGCAGCCAACTCCAGGTTAACTATGGCTACACCTTC